The clone carrying this T cell receptor (beta chain) was seen a handful of times. The data stem from a study of regulatory T cells in long-lasting Graves disease. Time point meaning: newly diagnosed GD, antithyroid drugs for less than 3 months. RNA extracted from PBMCs served as the sequencing template. CDR3 length equals 14 residues. The V and J ends lost 5 bases and 8 bases, in that order; junction bases with no gene match: 9. CDR1 and CDR2 (germline): MNHNS, SASEGT. Both iRepertoire HTBI primers and Arm-PCR of CDR3 regions were used to build the TCR beta libraries. TCRdb used MiXCR to reprocess the multiplex PCR reads, holding one entry per CDR3 protein. The sample records about 470,000 distinct CDR3 sequences, 15% being singletons. These data also formed part of another study, on T cells in Graves' hyperthyroidism and ophthalmopathy. From that study: Graves' hyperthyroidism is called stable when ophthalmopathy does not progress within 18 months. Onset of ophthalmopathy came a median roughly 6.9 months after the model predicted it.

Sequenced here: peripheral blood mononuclear cells (PBMCs), sampled at new diagnosis, from a patient treated with antithyroid drugs. This TCR came from a woman aged 25-40 years with Graves disease. The chain carries TRBV6-1 and TRBJ1-3; 7 positions match TRBD1. The CDR3 nucleotides are TGTGCCAGCAGTCTATGGACAGGAGTAGACACCATATATTTT. Translated: CASSLWTGVDTIYF.